A selection of T cell receptor beta chains follows, all from one sample in a study of regulatory T cells in long-lasting Graves disease. TCRdb re-derived calls from the multiplex PCR reads in MiXCR, one entry per CDR3 protein. The table shows roughly 450,000 distinct CDR3 sequences, with less than 25% occurring only once. The specimen was peripheral blood mononuclear cells (PBMCs), collected when the disease was refractory, from a patient treated with antithyroid drugs. The receptors here all came from a female donor with Graves disease. Each CDR3 is given with its conserved first and last residue. The D gene is left open where the match is weak. The listing skips clone size in some rows; elsewhere it reads once, few, many or a size class.

d_call: TRBD2; v_call: TRBV3-1; clone_size: many; j_call: TRBJ2-5; cdr3_aa: CASSQDWNSGRQRETQYF; cdr3_nt: TGTGCCAGCAGCCAAGATTGGAATAGCGGGAGACAGAGAGAGACCCAGTACTTC
d_call: .; v_call: TRBV6-1; clone_size: few; j_call: TRBJ2-7; cdr3_aa: CATRQAIYEQYF; cdr3_nt: TGTGCCACCAGACAGGCGATCTACGAGCAGTACTTC
d_call: TRBD1; v_call: TRBV20-1; clone_size: few; j_call: TRBJ2-5; cdr3_aa: CSARDRTGVETQYF; cdr3_nt: TGCAGTGCTAGAGATCGGACAGGGGTAGAGACCCAGTACTTC
d_call: .; v_call: TRBV12-3/TRBV12-4; clone_size: .; j_call: TRBJ2-3; cdr3_aa: CASSLVANTDTQYF; cdr3_nt: TGTGCCAGCAGTTTAGTCGCTAACACAGATACGCAGTATTTT
d_call: TRBD2; v_call: TRBV9; clone_size: .; j_call: TRBJ2-3; cdr3_aa: CASSVPSSGRSTDTQYF; cdr3_nt: TGTGCCAGCAGCGTTCCATCTAGCGGGAGGAGCACAGATACGCAGTATTTT
d_call: .; v_call: TRBV7-2; clone_size: many; j_call: TRBJ2-7; cdr3_aa: CASSPLRNSYEQYF; cdr3_nt: TGTGCCAGCAGCCCTTTGCGAAACTCCTACGAGCAGTACTTC
d_call: TRBD1; v_call: TRBV24-1; clone_size: many; j_call: TRBJ1-1; cdr3_aa: CATSDLEGQSRAFF; cdr3_nt: TGTGCCACCAGTGATTTGGAGGGACAGAGTCGGGCTTTCTTT
d_call: .; v_call: TRBV11-1; clone_size: .; j_call: TRBJ2-3; cdr3_aa: CASSLRLASGGDTQYF; cdr3_nt: TGTGCCAGCAGCTTACGGCTAGCGTCGGGTGGAGATACGCAGTATTTT
d_call: .; v_call: TRBV19; clone_size: many; j_call: TRBJ1-2; cdr3_aa: CASRIGGNYGYTF; cdr3_nt: TGTGCCAGTAGGATCGGGGGGAACTATGGCTACACCTTC
d_call: TRBD1; v_call: TRBV20-1; clone_size: many; j_call: TRBJ2-7; cdr3_aa: CSAQGQFSYEQYF; cdr3_nt: TGCAGTGCTCAGGGACAGTTCTCCTACGAGCAGTACTTC
d_call: TRBD1; v_call: TRBV7-9; clone_size: few; j_call: TRBJ2-6; cdr3_aa: CASSLAQGTGANVLTF; cdr3_nt: TGTGCCAGCAGCTTAGCACAGGGGACTGGGGCCAACGTCCTGACTTTC